This T cell receptor (beta chain) was recorded in a study of identical twins. The germline V gene has CDR1 MGHRA and CDR2 YSYEKL. Trimming shortened V by 0 bases and J by 4 bases, and 4 bases separated the two germline ends. The CDR3 is 12 residues long. From the 5' RACE reads, TCRdb called clonotypes with MiXCR, one entry per CDR3 protein. The table records 350,000 or so distinct CDR3 sequences, around 12% of them present only once. This same sample was also taken into another study, of yellow fever vaccine responses in identical twins.

The chain uses TRBV4-1 and TRBJ2-7; D remains unclear. The receptor comes from a woman under 30 in good health. The sequenced sample was CD8+ T cells sorted from blood. This CDR3 is CASSQDGYEQYV. In DNA, the CDR3 is TGCGCCAGCAGCCAAGATGGTTACGAGCAGTACGTC.